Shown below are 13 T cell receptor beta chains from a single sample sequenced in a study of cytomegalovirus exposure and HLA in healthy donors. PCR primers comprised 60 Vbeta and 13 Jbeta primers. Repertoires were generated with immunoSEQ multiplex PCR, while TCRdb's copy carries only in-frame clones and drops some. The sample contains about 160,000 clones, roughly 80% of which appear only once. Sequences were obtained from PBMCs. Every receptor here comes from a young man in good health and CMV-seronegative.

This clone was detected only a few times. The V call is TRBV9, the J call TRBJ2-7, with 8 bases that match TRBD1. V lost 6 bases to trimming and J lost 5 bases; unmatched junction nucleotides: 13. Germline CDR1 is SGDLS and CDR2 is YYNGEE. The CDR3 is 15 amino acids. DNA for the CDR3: TGTGCCAGCAACCCGACAGGGGTACAGGGGGACGAGCAGTACTTC. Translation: CASNPTGVQGDEQYF.

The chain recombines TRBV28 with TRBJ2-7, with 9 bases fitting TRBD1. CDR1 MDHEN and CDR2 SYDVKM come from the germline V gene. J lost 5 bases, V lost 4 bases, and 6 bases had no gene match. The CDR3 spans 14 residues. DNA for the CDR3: TGTGCCAGCAGTTACCCGGGACAGGGCCACGAGCAGTACTTC. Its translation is CASSYPGQGHEQYF.

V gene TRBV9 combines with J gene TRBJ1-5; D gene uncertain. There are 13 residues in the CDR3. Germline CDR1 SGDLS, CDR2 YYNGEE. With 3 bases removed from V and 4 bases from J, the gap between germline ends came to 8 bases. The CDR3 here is CASSAGVNQPQHF. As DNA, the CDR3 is TGTGCCAGCAGCGCCGGGGTAAATCAGCCCCAGCATTTT. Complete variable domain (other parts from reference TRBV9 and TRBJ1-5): DSGVTQTPKHLITATGQRVTLRCSPRSGDLSVYWYQQSLDQGLQFLIQYYNGEERAKGNILERFSAQQFPDLHSELNLSSLELGDSALYFCASSAGVNQPQHFGDGTRLSIL.

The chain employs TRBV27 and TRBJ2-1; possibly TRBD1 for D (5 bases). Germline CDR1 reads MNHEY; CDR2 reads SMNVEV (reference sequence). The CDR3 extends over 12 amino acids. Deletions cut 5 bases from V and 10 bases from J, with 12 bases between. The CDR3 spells CASSRFRQEQFF. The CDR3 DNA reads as TGTGCCAGCAGTAGATTTCGACAGGAGCAGTTCTTC.

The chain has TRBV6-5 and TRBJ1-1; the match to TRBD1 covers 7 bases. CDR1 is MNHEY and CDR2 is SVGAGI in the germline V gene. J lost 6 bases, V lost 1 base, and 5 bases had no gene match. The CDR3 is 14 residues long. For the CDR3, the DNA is TGTGCCAGCAGTTACTACCCTGACAGGGCTGAAGCTTTCTTT. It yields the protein CASSYYPDRAEAFF.

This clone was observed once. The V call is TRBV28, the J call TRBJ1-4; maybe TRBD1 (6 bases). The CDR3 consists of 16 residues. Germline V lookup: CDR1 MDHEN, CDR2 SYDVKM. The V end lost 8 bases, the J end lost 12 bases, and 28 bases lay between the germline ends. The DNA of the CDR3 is TGTGCCAGCTCTACCCCCGGGACACCGCATATTCGGGAACTGTTTTTT. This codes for CASSTPGTPHIRELFF.

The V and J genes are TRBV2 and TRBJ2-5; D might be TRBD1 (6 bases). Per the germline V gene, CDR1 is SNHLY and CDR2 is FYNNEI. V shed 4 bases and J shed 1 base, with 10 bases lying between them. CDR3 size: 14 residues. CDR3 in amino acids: CASSGQGGQETQYF. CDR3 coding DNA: TGTGCCAGCAGTGGTCAAGGGGGCCAAGAGACCCAGTACTTC.

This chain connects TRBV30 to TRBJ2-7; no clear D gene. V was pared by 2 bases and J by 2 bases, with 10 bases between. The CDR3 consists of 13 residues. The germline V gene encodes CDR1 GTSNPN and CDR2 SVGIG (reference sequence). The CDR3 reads CAWSPPPTYEQYF. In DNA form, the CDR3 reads TGTGCCTGGAGTCCACCTCCTACCTACGAGCAGTACTTC.

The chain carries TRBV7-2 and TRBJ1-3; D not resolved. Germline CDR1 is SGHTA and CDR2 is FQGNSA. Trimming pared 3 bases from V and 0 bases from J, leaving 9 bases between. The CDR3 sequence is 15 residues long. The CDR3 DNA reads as TGTGCCAGCAGCTTGGGAGGCCACTCTGGAAACACCATATATTTT. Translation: CASSLGGHSGNTIYF.

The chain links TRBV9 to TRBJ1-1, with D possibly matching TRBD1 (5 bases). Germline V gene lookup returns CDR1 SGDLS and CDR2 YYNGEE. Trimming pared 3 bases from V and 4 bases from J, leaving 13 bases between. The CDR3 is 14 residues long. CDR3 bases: TGTGCCAGCAGCGCGCTGTTCGGGGGCACTGAAGCTTTCTTT. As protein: CASSALFGGTEAFF.

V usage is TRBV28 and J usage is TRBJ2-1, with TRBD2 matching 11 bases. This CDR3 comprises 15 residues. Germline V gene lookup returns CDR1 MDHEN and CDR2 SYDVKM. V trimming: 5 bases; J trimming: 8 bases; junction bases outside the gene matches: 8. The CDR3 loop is CASSLLAGGTDEQFF. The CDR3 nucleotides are TGTGCCAGCAGTCTCCTAGCGGGAGGCACGGATGAGCAGTTCTTC.

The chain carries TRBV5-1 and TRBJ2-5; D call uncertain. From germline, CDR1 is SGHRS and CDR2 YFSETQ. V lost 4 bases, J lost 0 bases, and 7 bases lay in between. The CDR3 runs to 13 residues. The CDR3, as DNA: TGCGCCAGCAGCCCCGGGTACCAAGAGACCCAGTACTTC. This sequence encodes CASSPGYQETQYF.

CDR3 coding DNA: TGTGCCAGCAGCTTAAGGCTAGCGGGGGGGGTCTACAATGAGCAGTTCTTC. Amino acids: CASSLRLAGGVYNEQFF. The genes are TRBV7-3 and TRBJ2-1, with 12 bases fitting TRBD2. V lost 1 base, J lost 3 bases, and 4 bases stayed unmatched. This CDR3 has 17 residues. Germline lookup yields CDR1 SGHTA and CDR2 FQGTGA.